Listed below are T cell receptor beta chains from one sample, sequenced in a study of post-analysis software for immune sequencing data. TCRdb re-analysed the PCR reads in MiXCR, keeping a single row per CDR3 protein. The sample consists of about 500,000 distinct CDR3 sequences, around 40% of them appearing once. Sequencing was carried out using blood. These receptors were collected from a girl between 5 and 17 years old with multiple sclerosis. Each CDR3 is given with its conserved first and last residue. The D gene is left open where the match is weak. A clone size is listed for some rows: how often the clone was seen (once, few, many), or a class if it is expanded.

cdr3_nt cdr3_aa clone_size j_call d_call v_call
TGCAGCTTAAGGGGAGACTCCTACAATGAGCAGTTCTTC CSLRGDSYNEQFF NA TRBJ2-1 NA TRBV29-1
TGCAGTGCGAAGGGCTATGTGGGGACAGGGGGACGCAATGAGCAGTACTTC CSAKGYVGTGGRNEQYF NA TRBJ2-7 TRBD1 TRBV20-1
TGCGCCAGCAGGGCTGGAGATACGCGGTATTTT CASRAGDTRYF NA TRBJ2-3 NA TRBV5-1
TGTGCCAGCAGCGGATACAGGGATCCCACTGAAGCTTTCTTT CASSGYRDPTEAFF once TRBJ1-1 NA TRBV7-9
TGTGCCAGTAGTCGGACTAGCGGGAGGTTACTATTATCCTACGAGCAGTACTTC CASSRTSGRLLLSYEQYF few TRBJ2-7 TRBD2 TRBV19
TGCAGTGCTAGAACCCAACGGGGAGTCACAGATACGCAGTATTTT CSARTQRGVTDTQYF NA TRBJ2-3 NA TRBV20-1
TGTGCCAGCAGTTACTCGCTCGGTGAAGCTTTCTTT CASSYSLGEAFF NA TRBJ1-1 NA TRBV6-2/TRBV6-3
TGCGCCAGCACCCCAGTTGACTCCGCCAGGGCAAGCGGGAGGGCTTGGAATGAGCAGTTCTTC CASTPVDSARASGRAWNEQFF few TRBJ2-1 TRBD2 TRBV4-1
TGTGCCAGCAGCGTAGCTAATTTCGGGGCAGGCAATGAGCAGTTCTTC CASSVANFGAGNEQFF NA TRBJ2-1 NA TRBV9
TGCAGTGCTGGACTTAGCGGCCCCAACGGGGGTGAGCAGTTCTTC CSAGLSGPNGGEQFF few TRBJ2-1 NA TRBV20-1
TGTGCCAGCAGCGCCGGGGCTAGCGGGAGCCTAGGTGAGCAGTTCTTC CASSAGASGSLGEQFF few TRBJ2-1 TRBD2 TRBV6-2/TRBV6-3
TGTGCCAGCAGTTGGGCATCCCCGGGGGGCTTAGAGACCCAGTACTTC CASSWASPGGLETQYF few TRBJ2-5 NA TRBV12-3/TRBV12-4
TGCAGTGCTAGAGTGTTGGGGACAGATAGCCTAGAGAATTCACCCCTCCACTTT CSARVLGTDSLENSPLHF NA TRBJ1-6 TRBD1 TRBV20-1
TGCAGCGTTATTGTTTTGGCTAGACACTCCTACGAGCAGTACTTC CSVIVLARHSYEQYF NA TRBJ2-7 NA TRBV29-1
TGTGCCAGCAGCCATCCCGGGACAGGGTCCTACGAGCAGTACTTC CASSHPGTGSYEQYF NA TRBJ2-7 TRBD1 TRBV9
TGTGCCAGCAGTGTCGCTAGCGGGGAAGGAGATACGCAGTATTTT CASSVASGEGDTQYF NA TRBJ2-3 TRBD2 TRBV25-1
TGTGACAGCAGTTCCACAGATACGCAGTATTTT CDSSSTDTQYF NA TRBJ2-3 NA TRBV12-3/TRBV12-4
TGCGCCAGCAGCCAAGACAGCCGCTCAAGAGTTACCCAGTACTTC CASSQDSRSRVTQYF NA TRBJ2-5 NA TRBV4-3
TGTGCCAGCTACCCGGGACAGGGCAAGGATGAGCAGTTCTTC CASYPGQGKDEQFF few TRBJ2-1 TRBD1 TRBV28
TGTGCCAGCAGACCTCGGACGGAAGCCTACGAGCAGTACTTC CASRPRTEAYEQYF NA TRBJ2-7 NA TRBV7-9
TGTGCCAGCAGGCTAGACAAGAACTCCTACGAGCAGTACTTC CASRLDKNSYEQYF NA TRBJ2-7 NA TRBV12-3/TRBV12-4
TGCAGCGTTGGGCCCGAGTCCGGGGAGCTGTTTTTT CSVGPESGELFF few TRBJ2-2 NA TRBV29-1
TGTGCCAGCAGTTACTCGTATGCACTCCAAGAGACCCAGTACTTC CASSYSYALQETQYF NA TRBJ2-5 NA TRBV6-5
TGCGCCAGCAGCCAAGATCCCGCGAGGGCTTACAATGAGCAGTTCTTC CASSQDPARAYNEQFF NA TRBJ2-1 NA TRBV4-3
TGCAGCGTTGAAGGGAACAGAGACGAAGCTTTCTTT CSVEGNRDEAFF few TRBJ1-1 NA TRBV29-1
TGCAGCGCCCAGGACAGGGGGGGAGGCGAGCAGTACTTC CSAQDRGGGEQYF few TRBJ2-7 TRBD1 TRBV29-1
TGTGCCAGCAGCCCACTCTCAGCGGGAGGCTACGAGCAGTACTTC CASSPLSAGGYEQYF NA TRBJ2-7 TRBD2 TRBV7-9
TGCAGTGCTACCCCGGCTGGGGCAACACTAGCCAAAAACATTCAGTACTTC CSATPAGATLAKNIQYF few TRBJ2-4 NA TRBV20-1
TGTGCCAGCAGCCCTGGACAGGATGGAGGCTACACCTTC CASSPGQDGGYTF NA TRBJ1-2 TRBD1 TRBV12-3/TRBV12-4